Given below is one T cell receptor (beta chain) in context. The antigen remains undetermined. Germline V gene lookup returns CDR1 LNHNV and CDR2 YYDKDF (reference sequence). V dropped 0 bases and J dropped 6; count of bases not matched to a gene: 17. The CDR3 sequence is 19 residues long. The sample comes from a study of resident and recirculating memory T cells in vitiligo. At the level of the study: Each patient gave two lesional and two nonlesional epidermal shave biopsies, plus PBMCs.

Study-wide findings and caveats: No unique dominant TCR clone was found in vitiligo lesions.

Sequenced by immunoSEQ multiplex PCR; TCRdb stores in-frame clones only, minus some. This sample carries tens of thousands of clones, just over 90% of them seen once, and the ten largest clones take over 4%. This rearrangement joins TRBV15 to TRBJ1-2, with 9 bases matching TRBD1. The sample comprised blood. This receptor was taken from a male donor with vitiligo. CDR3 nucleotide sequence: TGTGCCACCAGCAGAGATCGGGGGTGGAAGGACAGGGGTTCCGATGGCTACACCTTC. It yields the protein CATSRDRGWKDRGSDGYTF.